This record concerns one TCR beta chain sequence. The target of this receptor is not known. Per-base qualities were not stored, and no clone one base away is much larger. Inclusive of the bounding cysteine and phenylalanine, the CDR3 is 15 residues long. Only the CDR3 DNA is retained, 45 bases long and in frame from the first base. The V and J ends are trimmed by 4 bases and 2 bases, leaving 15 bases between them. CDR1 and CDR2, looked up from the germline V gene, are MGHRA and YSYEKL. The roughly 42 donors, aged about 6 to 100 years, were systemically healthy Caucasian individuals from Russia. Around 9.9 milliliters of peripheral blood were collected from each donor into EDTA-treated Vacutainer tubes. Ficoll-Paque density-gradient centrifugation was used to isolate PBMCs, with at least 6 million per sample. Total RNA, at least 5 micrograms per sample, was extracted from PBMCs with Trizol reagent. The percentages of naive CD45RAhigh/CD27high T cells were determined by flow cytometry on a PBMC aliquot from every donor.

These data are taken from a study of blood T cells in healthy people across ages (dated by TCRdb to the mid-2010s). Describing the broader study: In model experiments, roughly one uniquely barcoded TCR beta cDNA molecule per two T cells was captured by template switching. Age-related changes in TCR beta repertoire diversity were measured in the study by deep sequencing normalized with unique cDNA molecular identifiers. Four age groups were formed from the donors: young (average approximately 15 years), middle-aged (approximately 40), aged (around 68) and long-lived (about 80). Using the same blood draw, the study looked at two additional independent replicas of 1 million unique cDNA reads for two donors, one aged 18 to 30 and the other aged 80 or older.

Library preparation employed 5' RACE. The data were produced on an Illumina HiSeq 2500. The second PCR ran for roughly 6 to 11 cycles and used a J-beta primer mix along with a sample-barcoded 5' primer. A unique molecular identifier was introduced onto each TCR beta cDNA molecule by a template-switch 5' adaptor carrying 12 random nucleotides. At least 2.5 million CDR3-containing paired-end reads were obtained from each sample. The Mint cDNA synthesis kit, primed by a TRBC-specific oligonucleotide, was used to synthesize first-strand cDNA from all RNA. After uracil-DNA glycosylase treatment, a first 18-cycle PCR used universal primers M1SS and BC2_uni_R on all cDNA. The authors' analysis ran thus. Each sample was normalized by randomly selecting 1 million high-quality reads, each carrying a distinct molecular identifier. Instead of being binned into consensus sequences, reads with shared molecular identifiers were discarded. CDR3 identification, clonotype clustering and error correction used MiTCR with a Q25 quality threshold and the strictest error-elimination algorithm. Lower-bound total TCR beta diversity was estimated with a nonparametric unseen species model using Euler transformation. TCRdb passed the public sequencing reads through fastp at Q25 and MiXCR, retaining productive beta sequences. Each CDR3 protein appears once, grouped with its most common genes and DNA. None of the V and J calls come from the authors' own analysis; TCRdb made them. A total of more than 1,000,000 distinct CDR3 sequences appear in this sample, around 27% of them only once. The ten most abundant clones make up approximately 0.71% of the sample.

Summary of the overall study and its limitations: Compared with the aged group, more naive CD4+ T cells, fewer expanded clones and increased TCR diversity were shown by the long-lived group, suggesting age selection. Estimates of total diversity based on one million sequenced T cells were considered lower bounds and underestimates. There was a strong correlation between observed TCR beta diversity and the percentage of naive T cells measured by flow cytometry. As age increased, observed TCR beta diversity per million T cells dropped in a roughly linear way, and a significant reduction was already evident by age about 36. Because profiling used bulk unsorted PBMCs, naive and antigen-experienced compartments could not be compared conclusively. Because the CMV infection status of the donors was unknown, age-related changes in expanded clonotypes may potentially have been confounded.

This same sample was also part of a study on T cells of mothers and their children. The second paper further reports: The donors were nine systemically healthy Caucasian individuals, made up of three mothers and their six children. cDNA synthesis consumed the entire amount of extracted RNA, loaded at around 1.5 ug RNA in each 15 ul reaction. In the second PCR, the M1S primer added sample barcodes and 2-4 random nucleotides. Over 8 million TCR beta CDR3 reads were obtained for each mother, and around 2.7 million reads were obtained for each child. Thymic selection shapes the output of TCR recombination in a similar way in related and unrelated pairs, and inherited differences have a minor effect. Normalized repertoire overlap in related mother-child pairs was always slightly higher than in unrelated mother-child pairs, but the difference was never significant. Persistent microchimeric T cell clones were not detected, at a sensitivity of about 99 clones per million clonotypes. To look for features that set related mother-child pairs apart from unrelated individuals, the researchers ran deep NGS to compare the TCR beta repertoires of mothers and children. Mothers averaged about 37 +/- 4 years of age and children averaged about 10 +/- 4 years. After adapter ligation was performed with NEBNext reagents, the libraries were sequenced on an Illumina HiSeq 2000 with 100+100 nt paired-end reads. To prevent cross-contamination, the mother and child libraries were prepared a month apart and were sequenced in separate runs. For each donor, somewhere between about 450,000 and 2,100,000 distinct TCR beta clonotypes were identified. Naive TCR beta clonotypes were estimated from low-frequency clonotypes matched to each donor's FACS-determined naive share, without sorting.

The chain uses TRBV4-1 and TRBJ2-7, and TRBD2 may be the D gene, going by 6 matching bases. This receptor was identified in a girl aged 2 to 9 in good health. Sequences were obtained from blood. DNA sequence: TGCGCCAGCAGCCCTACCGGGGGAGCTGCCTACGAGCAGTACTTC. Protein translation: CASSPTGGAAYEQYF.